This T cell receptor beta chain is from a study of cytomegalovirus exposure and HLA in healthy donors. Study-level results: The authors judged a highly shared variant cluster likely a sequencing artifact.

The primer mix had 60 Vbeta and 13 Jbeta primers. The method was immunoSEQ multiplex PCR; TCRdb's version includes in-frame clones alone and lacks a portion of them. The table gives around 110,000 clones; the top ten clones make up 3.7% of it. CDR3 length: 14 residues. Germline-derived CDR1 and CDR2 are SGHTA and FQGNSA. The V and J ends lost 4 bases and 4 bases, in that order; junction bases with no gene match: 5. About this clone itself: Its antigen is undetermined.

The clonotype originates from a man aged 25 to 45 in good health and CMV-seronegative. The genes are TRBV7-2 and TRBJ2-5; 8 bases align to TRBD1. What was sequenced was PBMCs. The CDR3 sequence is CASSWLGQGETQYF. DNA of the CDR3: TGTGCCAGCAGCTGGCTTGGACAGGGAGAGACCCAGTACTTC.